Each of the 10 T cell receptor beta chains below was sequenced from the same sample in a study of shared clonotypes between healthy human individuals. Naive CD8 populations comprised CD45RO-negative cells positively selected for CCR7, excluding terminally differentiated effector memory CD45RA+ cells. Sequenced by immunoSEQ multiplex PCR; TCRdb stores in-frame clones only, minus some. The top ten hold 0.3% of the sample, which has about 600,000 clones, nearly 98% seen once. Sequencing was performed on naive CD8+ T cells sorted from blood. These TCRs come from a man aged 25 to 45 in good health.

This chain joins TRBV5-6 and TRBJ2-7; D not resolved. Germline CDR1 is SGHDT and CDR2 is YYEEEE. V was pared by 0 bases and J by 2 bases, with 6 bases between. The CDR3 extends over 13 amino acids. CDR3 amino acids: CASSLGSTYEQYF. DNA for the CDR3: TGTGCCAGCAGCTTGGGGTCCACCTACGAGCAGTACTTC.

The chain links TRBV6-6 to TRBJ2-5; D not resolved. Trimming left V 2 bases short and J 2 bases short, with 9 bases between. This CDR3 contains 14 residues. From germline, CDR1 is MNHNY and CDR2 SVGAGI (reference sequence). The CDR3 reads CASSYRVGQETQYF. The DNA for the CDR3 is TGTGCCAGCAGTTACCGTGTGGGTCAAGAGACCCAGTACTTC.

This clone was seen once. The gene calls are TRBV19 and TRBJ2-5, with 7 positions matching TRBD1. J lost 5 bases, V lost 9 bases, and 9 bases had no gene match. CDR1 is LNHDA, CDR2 SQIVND, per germline (reference sequence). This CDR3 has 13 residues. The CDR3 region has the DNA TGTGCCAGCTCACAGGGGTTGGAGGAGACCCAGTACTTC. Its translation is CASSQGLEETQYF. Full variable domain (outside the CDR3, taken from reference TRBV19 and TRBJ2-5): DGGITQSPKYLFRKEGQNVTLSCEQNLNHDAMYWYRQDPGQGLRLIYYSQIVNDFQKGDIAEGYSVSREKKESFPLTVTSAQKNPTAFYLCASSQGLEETQYFGPGTRLLVL.

The rearrangement joins TRBV27 to TRBJ2-7; no reliable D call. V lost 6 bases and J 3 bases, leaving 12 bases between the germline ends. The germline V gene encodes CDR1 MNHEY and CDR2 SMNVEV (reference sequence). The CDR3 has 13 residues. In nucleotides, the CDR3 is TGTGCCAGCAGGGATCACCTCAACTACGAGCAGTACTTC. Encoded protein: CASRDHLNYEQYF.

This clone appeared a single time. This chain connects TRBV7-8 to TRBJ2-7; D is unclear. CDR3 length: 13 amino acids. Trimming took off 4 bases at V and 5 bases at J, with 12 bases between the two ends. Germline CDR1 is SGHVS and CDR2 is FQNEAQ. The chain's CDR3 is CASSSESRDEQYF. The CDR3 nucleotides are TGTGCCAGCAGCTCAGAGTCAAGGGACGAGCAGTACTTC.

A note on this clone: Distinct nucleotide sequences in the sample also encode this CDR3. V is TRBV5-6 and J is TRBJ2-7, with TRBD2 matching over 7 bases. Trimming removed 2 bases from V and 2 bases from J; junction bases left unmatched: 1. Per germline, CDR1 SGHDT and CDR2 YYEEEE. CDR3 size: 13 residues. CDR3: CASSLGTTYEQYF. DNA of the CDR3: TGTGCCAGCAGCTTAGGGACTACCTACGAGCAGTACTTC.

V usage is TRBV7-9 and J usage is TRBJ2-7; 9 positions match TRBD1. The CDR3 is 17 residues long. Germline trimming cut 5 bases from V and 1 base from J; bases unmatched to any gene: 12. Germline CDR1 and CDR2: SEHNR and FQNEAQ (reference sequence). CDR3 protein: CASSPPGQGALSYEQYF. CDR3 nucleotides: TGTGCCAGCAGCCCCCCGGGACAGGGCGCCCTGTCCTACGAGCAGTACTTC.

Comment on this clone: Distinct nucleotide sequences in the sample also encode this CDR3. The gene calls are TRBV9 and TRBJ2-1; TRBD2 matches 10 bases. CDR1 and CDR2 (germline): SGDLS, YYNGEE. This CDR3 has 15 residues. With V trimmed by 0 bases and J by 8 bases, 5 bases remained unmatched. This chain's CDR3 is CASSVVAGGWDEQFF. In nucleotides, the CDR3 is TGTGCCAGCAGCGTAGTAGCGGGAGGTTGGGATGAGCAGTTCTTC.

CDR3 in DNA: TGTGCCAGCAGGGGCGGGCTAGCGCGATACAATGAGCAGTTCTTC. It codes for CASRGGLARYNEQFF. V usage is TRBV27 and J usage is TRBJ2-1; possibly TRBD2 for D (6 bases). The CDR3 contains 15 residues. V lost 6 bases, J lost 4 bases, and 16 bases lay in between. Germline-derived CDR1 and CDR2 are MNHEY and SMNVEV (reference sequence).

This chain uses TRBV7-9 with TRBJ1-5, with a possible D match to TRBD1 (5 bases). The germline CDR1 and CDR2 sequences are SEHNR and FQNEAQ (reference sequence). The CDR3 runs to 16 residues. Trimming took 5 bases from V and 0 from J, leaving 14 bases between them. CDR3 residues: CASSGETGNSNQPQHF. The CDR3 DNA follows: TGTGCCAGCAGCGGTGAAACAGGCAATAGCAATCAGCCCCAGCATTTT.